These 8 T cell receptor beta chains share one sample of origin, sequenced in a study of beta chain features in type 1 diabetes (dated by TCRdb to 2016 to 2019). Overall study outcomes, separate from this receptor: In all four CD4+ subsets, TCRB CDR3 length was moderately but significantly shorter in type 1 diabetes patients.

Receptor amplification or capture employed the immunoSEQ multiplex PCR assay. All of the isolated RNA was reverse transcribed with the High Capacity cDNA Reverse Transcription Kit, so expressed TCRB transcripts were sequenced. Held by TCRdb, this immuneACCESS table contains in-frame sequences only and omits some clones. Under half of the omission traces to an unresolved V gene where checked; the cause of the rest is unknown. In this sample the table shows under 300,000 clones, 24% of which occur a single time. The ten most abundant clones make up 0.012% of the sample. Antigens of these TCRs are unknown. Input material: naive CD4+ T cells from blood. The cell subset or site tag for this specimen amounts to: true naive CD4+ T cells. Receptors were obtained from a woman aged 30 to 39 with type 1 diabetes.

The chain employs TRBV29-1 and TRBJ2-7; maybe TRBD2 (6 bases). Germline loops: CDR1 SQVTM, CDR2 ANQGSEA. This CDR3 region has 14 residues. V dropped 6 bases and J dropped 2 bases, with 17 bases sitting between them. This CDR3 reads CSVGGGAVAYEQYF. Here the CDR3 DNA reads TGCAGCGTAGGCGGAGGGGCAGTGGCCTACGAGCAGTACTTC.

The chain combines TRBV9 with TRBJ2-1, with TRBD2 identical over 8 bases. The CDR3 has 14 amino acids. CDR1 is SGDLS, CDR2 YYNGEE, per germline. Germline trimming cut 0 bases from V and 9 bases from J; bases unmatched to any gene: 5. The CDR3 reads CASSVASGGGEQFF. CDR3 bases: TGTGCCAGCAGCGTAGCCAGCGGGGGAGGTGAGCAGTTCTTC.

The chain recombines TRBV29-1 with TRBJ2-5, with D maybe TRBD1 (5 bases). Germline lookup yields CDR1 SQVTM and CDR2 ANQGSEA. The V and J ends lost 3 bases and 4 bases respectively, with 12 bases between them. The length of the CDR3 is 13 residues. The CDR3 DNA sequence: TGCAGCGTTGATCCAGGGAAGGCAGAGACCCAGTACTTC. Translating gives CSVDPGKAETQYF.

This clone has a handful of counts. The chain recombines TRBV13 with TRBJ2-1; 14 nucleotides agree with TRBD2. Germline values: CDR1 PRHDT, CDR2 FYEKMQ (reference sequence). There are 18 residues in the CDR3. The V segment lost 5 bases and the J segment 8 bases; nucleotides outside the gene matches: 14. CDR3 bases: TGTGCCAGCAGCCTGGGACGAATAGGGACTAGCGGGAGCGATGAGCAGTTCTTC. Amino acids: CASSLGRIGTSGSDEQFF.

V usage is TRBV11-2 and J usage is TRBJ2-1, with TRBD2 identical over 13 bases. V trimming: 3 bases; J trimming: 5 bases; junction bases outside the gene matches: 7. This CDR3 region has 17 residues. Germline V gives CDR1 SGHAT, CDR2 FQNNGV. As DNA, the CDR3 is TGTGCCAGCAGCTTCCGGACTAGCGGGAGCCTCGACAATGAGCAGTTCTTC. It encodes CASSFRTSGSLDNEQFF.

This sequence joins TRBV4-1 and TRBJ2-1, with D possibly matching TRBD2 (6 bases). CDR3 size: 17 residues. Trimming removed 0 bases at V and 2 bases at J, with 14 bases between. CDR1 and CDR2 (germline): MGHRA, YSYEKL. This CDR3 is CASSQESAGIAYNEQFF. CDR3 bases: TGCGCCAGCAGCCAAGAAAGCGCGGGAATCGCCTACAATGAGCAGTTCTTC.

The chain carries TRBV7-9 and TRBJ2-1; the D gene is possibly TRBD1 (6 bases). V was cut by 5 bases and J by 0 bases, with 14 bases left in between. The CDR3 has 16 residues. Germline CDR1 reads SEHNR; CDR2 reads FQNEAQ (reference sequence). Written as DNA, the CDR3 is TGTGCCAGCAGCGGTACAGGGCTGAGCTCCTACAATGAGCAGTTCTTC. Its protein is CASSGTGLSSYNEQFF.

This clone was observed a few times. The gene calls are TRBV27 and TRBJ2-6; D is perhaps TRBD1 (5 bases). Trimming removed 2 bases from V and 0 bases from J, with 5 bases in between. Germline loops: CDR1 MNHEY, CDR2 SMNVEV (reference sequence). The CDR3 has 15 amino acids. In DNA, the CDR3 is TGTGCCAGCAGTTTAAGGGGCTCTGGGGCCAACGTCCTGACTTTC. It yields the protein CASSLRGSGANVLTF.